The rows below give T cell receptor beta chains drawn from one sample of a study of T cells expressing NK-cell markers. TCRdb processed the 5' RACE reads again and assigns one entry to each CDR3 protein, with no DNA. The ten most abundant clones cover approximately 3.6% of a sample with about 550,000 distinct CDR3 sequences. Sequencing was performed on blood T cells: a sorted CD56 or NKG2C T cell subset, CD4+ or CD8+ T cells, or bulk PBMC T cells (not recorded which). Receptor source: a man between 18 and 29 years old in good health. CDR3s include the opening cysteine and the closing phenylalanine or tryptophan.

TRBV9	TRBJ2-5	CASSVESKETQYF
TRBV7-9	TRBJ2-2	CASSPSTVTGELFF
TRBV29-1	TRBJ2-1	CSVQVGGYNEQFF
TRBV20-1	TRBJ2-7	CSALNPSYEQYF
TRBV6-6	TRBJ2-7	CASRSSTGDYEQYF
TRBV6-4	TRBJ2-1	CASSDLGQGGREQFF
TRBV28	TRBJ2-7	CASSLFGGIPHEQYF
TRBV3-1	TRBJ1-6	CASSDIRDTLHF
TRBV10-1	TRBJ2-5	CASCGQYQETQYF
TRBV5-6	TRBJ2-1	CASSLTGLAGEQFF
TRBV21-1	TRBJ2-5	CASSKARRGYIQETQYF
TRBV12-3/TRBV12-4	TRBJ2-1	CASVTSGSVNNEQFF
TRBV5-1	TRBJ2-2	CASSFISTANTGELFF
TRBV21-1	TRBJ2-2	CASSKVGTSGRLNTGELFF
TRBV5-1	TRBJ2-5	CASAEGTRETQYF
TRBV27	TRBJ2-1	CASSWGLAGVYEQFF
TRBV12-3/TRBV12-4	TRBJ2-2	CASSLSVAPDITGELFF
TRBV5-8	TRBJ2-5	CASSVGPGEKETQYF
TRBV6-2/TRBV6-3	TRBJ2-1	CASSYGGSLYNEQFF
TRBV3-1	TRBJ1-3	CASSQETLSSGNTIYF
TRBV21-1	TRBJ1-5	CASSNPSQGGDSNQPQHF
TRBV7-8	TRBJ2-1	CASSLKGQGAPVGQFF
TRBV28	TRBJ1-2	CASSSPGQGSYGYTF
TRBV7-3	TRBJ2-3	CASSSRLAGGLDTQYF
TRBV7-2	TRBJ1-2	CASSPRGVNYGYTF
TRBV12-3/TRBV12-4	TRBJ2-7	CASSLVLAWQYF
TRBV4-2	TRBJ2-7	CASSIETGTHEQYF
TRBV28	TRBJ2-2	CASCPLRTAFSNTGELFF
TRBV5-1	TRBJ2-1	CASSVADEQFF
TRBV6-6	TRBJ2-7	CASSWGGGYEQYF
TRBV6-4	TRBJ2-3	CASSDSAADTQYF
TRBV14	TRBJ2-1	CASSHWQGASEQFF